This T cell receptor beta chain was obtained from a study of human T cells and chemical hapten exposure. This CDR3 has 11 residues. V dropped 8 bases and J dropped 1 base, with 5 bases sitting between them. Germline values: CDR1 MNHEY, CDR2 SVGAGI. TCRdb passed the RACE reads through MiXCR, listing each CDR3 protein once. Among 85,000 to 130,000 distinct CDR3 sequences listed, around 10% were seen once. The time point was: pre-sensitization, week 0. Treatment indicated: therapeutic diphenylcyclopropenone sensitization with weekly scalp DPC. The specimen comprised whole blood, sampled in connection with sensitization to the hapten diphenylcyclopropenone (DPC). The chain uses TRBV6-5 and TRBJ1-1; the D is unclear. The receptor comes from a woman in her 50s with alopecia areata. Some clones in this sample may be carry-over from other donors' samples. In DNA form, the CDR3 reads TGTGCCAGCTACAAGAACACTGAAGCTTTCTTT. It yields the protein CASYKNTEAFF.